These 29 T cell receptor beta chains share one sample of origin, sequenced in a study of control samples from healthy donors and cancer patients. Here immunoSEQ multiplex PCR was the method, and the copy in TCRdb shows in-frame clones only, minus some. The table records about 410,000 clones, approximately 92% of them present only once. Sequencing was done on a sample of PBMCs. All receptors derive from a man aged 40-49 years with head and neck cancer.

The CDR3 sequence: CASSQAEASGYNTQYF. The CDR3, as DNA: TGTGCCAGCAGCCAAGCGGAGGCTAGCGGGTACAATACGCAGTATTTT. V is TRBV3-1 (or the pseudogene TRBV3-2) and J is TRBJ2-3; 8 positions match TRBD2. Germline V gene sequence: CDR1 LGHDT, CDR2 YNNKEL (reference sequence). The junction had 10 bases not matched to a gene; V was cut back by 1 base and J by 7 bases. The CDR3 runs 16 residues.

The rearrangement joins TRBV19 to TRBJ2-7, with D uncertain. The CDR3 extends over 13 amino acids. V lost 0 bases and J lost 3, with 6 bases in between. CDR1 and CDR2 (germline): LNHDA, SQIVND (reference sequence). In nucleotides, the CDR3 is TGTGCCAGTAGTATAGAGCGGTTCTACGAGCAGTACTTC. It yields the protein CASSIERFYEQYF.

J is TRBJ1-1 and V is TRBV6-5; D unclear. The CDR3 extends over 13 amino acids. Deletions cut 2 bases from V and 1 base from J, with 5 bases between. Germline lookup yields CDR1 MNHEY and CDR2 SVGAGI. This CDR3 is CASSYTRNTEAFF. The CDR3 DNA reads TGTGCCAGCAGTTACACGAGGAACACTGAAGCTTTCTTT.

V is TRBV7-8 and J is TRBJ1-1, with D possibly TRBD1 on 5 matching bases. V gave up 4 bases and J gave up 4 bases, with 13 bases separating them. Germline V CDR1 and CDR2: SGHVS, FQNEAQ. The CDR3 length is 14 residues. The CDR3 sequence is CASSSQGIGTEAFF. DNA of the CDR3: TGTGCCAGCAGCTCTCAGGGTATAGGCACTGAAGCTTTCTTT.

The rearrangement joins TRBV30 to TRBJ1-4; D call uncertain. V was cut by 0 bases and J by 0 bases, with 8 bases left in between. The CDR3 consists of 15 residues. Germline V gives CDR1 GTSNPN, CDR2 SVGIG (reference sequence). The CDR3 loop reads CAWSVGFATNEKLFF. For the CDR3, the DNA is TGTGCCTGGAGTGTAGGGTTTGCAACTAATGAAAAACTGTTTTTT.

The chain joins TRBV19 to TRBJ2-7; D uncertain. V lost 1 base, J lost 0 bases, and 7 bases lay in between. Germline values: CDR1 LNHDA, CDR2 SQIVND (reference sequence). This CDR3 region has 14 residues. The DNA for the CDR3 is TGTGCCAGTAGTATAGGTGGGAACTCCTACGAGCAGTACTTC. Its translation: CASSIGGNSYEQYF.

The chain couples TRBV5-1 to TRBJ2-3; perhaps TRBD2 as D (7 bases). In germline, CDR1 is SGHRS, CDR2 YFSETQ. Trimming stripped 0 bases from V and 8 bases from J, with 19 bases between. The CDR3 has 16 residues. The CDR3 sequence is CASSLAGGTSIGTQYF. In DNA, the CDR3 is TGCGCCAGCAGCTTGGCCGGGGGGACATCAATAGGTACGCAGTATTTT.

The rearrangement uses TRBV5-1 and TRBJ2-2, with 12 bases matching TRBD2. The CDR3 is 16 amino acids. Germline assignment: CDR1 SGHRS and CDR2 YFSETQ. Trimming took 4 bases from V and 5 from J; bases not matched to a gene: 6. The CDR3 sequence is CASSLLGLAGTGELFF. CDR3 nucleotide sequence: TGCGCCAGCAGCCTACTGGGACTAGCGGGTACCGGGGAGCTGTTTTTT.

The chain recombines TRBV5-1 with TRBJ2-7; possible D gene TRBD2, 6 bases. Trimming cost V 4 bases and J 4 bases, with 15 bases left between them. CDR3 length equals 14 residues. Germline-derived CDR1 and CDR2 are SGHRS and YFSETQ. CDR3 bases: TGCGCCAGCAGCCGGAGGGGCTCTCAATACGAGCAGTACTTC. As protein: CASSRRGSQYEQYF. The variable domain in full, with the rest retrieved from reference TRBV5-1 and TRBJ2-7, is KAGVTQTPRYLIKTRGQQVTLSCSPISGHRSVSWYQQTPGQGLQFLFEYFSETQRNKGNFPGRFSGRQFSNSRSEMNVSTLELGDSALYLCASSRRGSQYEQYFGPGTRLTVT.

This chain uses TRBV7-9 with TRBJ2-3, with TRBD1 identical over 8 bases. V trimming: 5 bases; J trimming: 1 base; junction bases outside the gene matches: 5. Germline V gene sequence: CDR1 SEHNR, CDR2 FQNEAQ (reference sequence). This CDR3 comprises 15 residues. The chain's CDR3 is CASSGQGSGTDTQYF. CDR3 coding DNA: TGTGCCAGCAGCGGACAGGGAAGCGGCACAGATACGCAGTATTTT.

This clone is a singleton in its sample. The rearrangement joins TRBV5-1 to TRBJ2-2; 10 positions agree with TRBD2. Germline CDR1 reads SGHRS; CDR2 reads YFSETQ. The length of the CDR3 is 18 residues. J lost 6 bases, V lost 0 bases, and 11 bases had no gene match. CDR3 region: CASSLAPSGGLKAGELFF. The CDR3 DNA sequence: TGCGCCAGCAGCTTGGCCCCTAGCGGGGGCCTCAAGGCCGGGGAGCTGTTTTTT. The full variable domain, in which reference TRBV5-1 and TRBJ2-2 provide the parts outside the CDR3, is KAGVTQTPRYLIKTRGQQVTLSCSPISGHRSVSWYQQTPGQGLQFLFEYFSETQRNKGNFPGRFSGRQFSNSRSEMNVSTLELGDSALYLCASSLAPSGGLKAGELFFGEGSRLTVL.

The sample holds a few counts of this clone. V usage is TRBV7-2 and J usage is TRBJ1-2, with TRBD1 matching over 7 bases. V lost 1 base, J lost 4 bases, and 6 bases stayed unmatched. The CDR3 is made up of 15 amino acids. Germline CDR1 and CDR2: SGHTA and FQGNSA. This CDR3 is CASSLGAGTAYGYTF. In DNA, the CDR3 is TGTGCCAGCAGCTTAGGAGCAGGGACAGCCTATGGCTACACCTTC. The complete variable domain, with remaining parts taken from reference TRBV7-2 and TRBJ1-2, reads GAGVSQSPSNKVTEKGKDVELRCDPISGHTALYWYRQSLGQGLEFLIYFQGNSAPDKSGLPSDRFSAERTGGSVSTLTIQRTQQEDSAVYLCASSLGAGTAYGYTFGSGTRLTVV.

V gene TRBV5-1 combines with J gene TRBJ2-5; D could derive from TRBD1 or TRBD2 (5 bases each). This CDR3 is built from 16 residues. Germline lookup yields CDR1 SGHRS and CDR2 YFSETQ. Deletions cut 2 bases from V and 5 bases from J, with 19 bases between. The CDR3 DNA reads as TGCGCCAGCAGCTTAATTCTCGGGACGGATGGCGAGACCCAGTACTTC. Protein: CASSLILGTDGETQYF. The full variable domain, rest sourced from reference TRBV5-1 and TRBJ2-5, is KAGVTQTPRYLIKTRGQQVTLSCSPISGHRSVSWYQQTPGQGLQFLFEYFSETQRNKGNFPGRFSGRQFSNSRSEMNVSTLELGDSALYLCASSLILGTDGETQYFGPGTRLLVL.

The V and J genes are TRBV28 and TRBJ2-2; TRBD2 might be the D (5 bases). Germline V gene data show CDR1 as MDHEN and CDR2 as SYDVKM. Trimming stripped 5 bases from V and 2 bases from J, with 9 bases between. CDR3 length equals 14 residues. The CDR3 here is CASSIAFNTGELFF. The CDR3 coding sequence is TGTGCCAGCAGTATAGCGTTTAACACCGGGGAGCTGTTTTTT. Based on the CDR3 plus reference TRBV28 and TRBJ2-2, the full variable domain is DVKVTQSSRYLVKRTGEKVFLECVQDMDHENMFWYRQDPGLGLRLIYFSYDVKMKEKGDIPEGYSVSREKKERFSLILESASTNQTSMYLCASSIAFNTGELFFGEGSRLTVL.

V is TRBV6-5 and J is TRBJ1-1; D is undetermined. Germline lookup yields CDR1 MNHEY and CDR2 SVGAGI. V lost 9 bases and J 4 bases, leaving 12 bases between the germline ends. The CDR3 contains 12 residues. The CDR3 is CASFGVGTEAFF. The CDR3 DNA is TGTGCCAGTTTCGGGGTTGGCACTGAAGCTTTCTTT.

V and J are TRBV6-5 and TRBJ2-2, with a possible D match to TRBD2 (6 bases). Germline V gene data show CDR1 as MNHEY and CDR2 as SVGAGI. Trimming shortened V by 6 bases and J by 6 bases, and 11 bases separated the two germline ends. The CDR3 spans 13 residues. The CDR3 DNA sequence: TGTGCCAGCAGCCAGACTAGATCCGGGGAGCTGTTTTTT. Encoded protein: CASSQTRSGELFF.

Comments on this clone: The sample carries other DNA sequences with the same CDR3. CDR3: CASSLRGGDTGELFF. In nucleotides, the CDR3 is TGCGCCAGCAGTTTGAGGGGGGGAGACACCGGGGAGCTGTTTTTT. This chain uses TRBV5-1 with TRBJ2-2; D is possibly TRBD2 (7 bases). Trimming pared 5 bases from V and 3 bases from J, leaving 14 bases between. In germline, CDR1 is SGHRS, CDR2 YFSETQ. CDR3 length: 15 amino acids.

The genes are TRBV7-2 and TRBJ1-2; D might be TRBD1 (5 bases). V lost 2 bases to trimming and J lost 7 bases, with 14 bases between them. Germline lookup yields CDR1 SGHTA and CDR2 FQGNSA. The CDR3 loop spans 14 amino acids. The CDR3 DNA reads TGTGCCAGCAGCTTACCGGGGCGCGACTCTGGCTACACCTTC. Encoded protein: CASSLPGRDSGYTF.

The rearrangement joins TRBV3-1 (or the pseudogene TRBV3-2) to TRBJ1-4, with a tentative D call TRBD1 (5 bases). Trimming stripped 4 bases from V and 2 bases from J, with 5 bases between. Looked up from germline, CDR1 is LGHDT and CDR2 is YNNKEL (reference sequence). CDR3 length: 13 amino acids. This chain's CDR3 is CASSRGTNEKLFF. The CDR3, as DNA: TGTGCCAGCAGCCGGGGGACTAATGAAAAACTGTTTTTT.

V and J are TRBV27 and TRBJ1-5; D remains unclear. Per the germline V gene, CDR1 is MNHEY and CDR2 is SMNVEV (reference sequence). V was cut by 3 bases and J by 3 bases, with 9 bases left in between. The CDR3 has 14 residues. In DNA, the CDR3 is TGTGCCAGCAGTTTCGTAAGGACCAATCAGCCCCAGCATTTT. It yields the protein CASSFVRTNQPQHF.

This rearrangement joins TRBV5-6 to TRBJ1-1; TRBD1 is a possible D gene (5 bases). The germline CDR1 and CDR2 sequences are SGHDT and YYEEEE. The CDR3 length is 14 residues. Trimming pared 3 bases from V and 1 base from J, leaving 10 bases between. Here the CDR3 DNA reads TGTGCCAGCAGCTCTGAAGGACAGAACACTGAAGCTTTCTTT. It codes for CASSSEGQNTEAFF.

V usage is TRBV7-6 and J usage is TRBJ1-5; no reliable D call. Trimming took 5 bases from V and 4 from J, leaving 18 bases between them. The germline gives CDR1 SGHVS, CDR2 FNYEAQ. The CDR3 spans 16 residues. As DNA, the CDR3 is TGTGCCAGCAGCCCCTCGGCTGAGGCGATTAATCAGCCCCAGCATTTT. This encodes CASSPSAEAINQPQHF.

The chain links TRBV7-3 to TRBJ2-1, with 10 bases fitting TRBD1. Per germline, CDR1 SGHTA and CDR2 FQGTGA. CDR3 length: 15 amino acids. Unmatched junction bases numbered 5, after V lost 2 bases and J lost 7 bases. This chain's CDR3 is CASSLWGQGWNEQFF. As DNA, the CDR3 is TGTGCCAGCAGCTTATGGGGACAGGGGTGGAATGAGCAGTTCTTC.

The chain carries TRBV15 and TRBJ2-5; D remains unclear. Per germline, CDR1 LNHNV and CDR2 YYDKDF (reference sequence). V was cut by 0 bases and J by 7 bases, with 12 bases left in between. The CDR3 covers 14 residues. CDR3 DNA: TGTGCCACCAGCAGAGAAAAGGGATGGGGGACCCAGTACTTC. Translation gives CATSREKGWGTQYF.

CDR3 region: CASSIDMGQRPQHF. The CDR3 nucleotides are TGTGCCAGTAGTATAGACATGGGACAGAGGCCCCAGCATTTT. The V gene is TRBV19, the J gene TRBJ1-5; 7 bases are a match to TRBD1. The CDR3 is made up of 14 amino acids. J was trimmed by 9 bases and V by 0 bases; bases with no gene match: 5. The germline CDR1 and CDR2 sequences are LNHDA and SQIVND (reference sequence). The full variable domain, its missing parts supplied by reference TRBV19 and TRBJ1-5, is DGGITQSPKYLFRKEGQNVTLSCEQNLNHDAMYWYRQDPGQGLRLIYYSQIVNDFQKGDIAEGYSVSREKKESFPLTVTSAQKNPTAFYLCASSIDMGQRPQHFGDGTRLSIL.

This rearrangement joins TRBV7-8 to TRBJ2-3; TRBD2 is a possible D gene (6 bases). Trimming shortened V by 5 bases and J by 3 bases, and 15 bases separated the two germline ends. Germline CDR1 reads SGHVS; CDR2 reads FQNEAQ. This CDR3 is built from 15 residues. The CDR3 region has the DNA TGTGCCAGCAGCGGAAGTCGGGGGAGGACAGATACGCAGTATTTT. Protein: CASSGSRGRTDTQYF. Full variable domain (rest looked up from reference TRBV7-8 and TRBJ2-3): GAGVSQSPRYKVAKRGQDVALRCDPISGHVSLFWYQQALGQGPEFLTYFQNEAQLDKSGLPSDRFFAERPEGSVSTLKIQRTQQEDSAVYLCASSGSRGRTDTQYFGPGTRLTVL.

The chain links TRBV29-1 to TRBJ2-3; 8 bases are a match to TRBD1. This CDR3 is 15 amino acids long. In germline, CDR1 is SQVTM, CDR2 ANQGSEA. Trimming removed 5 bases from V and 8 bases from J; junction bases left unmatched: 15. CDR3 loop: CSVLIRGPSGGTQYF. CDR3 sequence (DNA): TGCAGCGTTCTCATCAGGGGGCCCTCTGGGGGTACGCAGTATTTT.

This clone appeared once. This chain uses TRBV3-1 (or the pseudogene TRBV3-2) with TRBJ2-7; D is perhaps TRBD1 or TRBD2 (5 bases each). The germline CDR1 and CDR2 sequences are LGHDT and YNNKEL (reference sequence). The CDR3 consists of 15 residues. V was pared by 1 base and J by 3 bases, with 13 bases between. The CDR3 sequence: CASSQVGRDHYEQYF. In DNA form, the CDR3 reads TGTGCCAGCAGCCAAGTGGGACGGGATCACTACGAGCAGTACTTC.

The chain carries TRBV18 and TRBJ2-7; TRBD2 matches at 11 bases. There are 17 residues in the CDR3. J lost 1 base, V lost 2 bases, and 7 bases had no gene match. Germline lookup yields CDR1 KGHSH and CDR2 LQKENI. The CDR3 spells CASSPSSGGSYSYEQYF. CDR3 DNA sequence: TGTGCCAGCTCACCATCTAGCGGGGGGTCCTATTCCTACGAGCAGTACTTC.